These T cell receptor beta chains were read from a single sample in a study of cytomegalovirus exposure and HLA in healthy donors. The table came from immunoSEQ multiplex PCR; TCRdb's copy has only in-frame clones and leaves some out. The sample holds about 190,000 clones, roughly four fifths seen once. Sequenced: PBMCs. The receptors were gathered from a woman aged 18-30 years in good health and CMV-seronegative. Both conserved end residues are part of each CDR3. Each record gives: J gene, V gene, D gene, clone size, CDR3 DNA, CDR3 protein. A D gene is named only where the DNA matches it firmly. The listing skips clone size in some rows; elsewhere it reads once, few, many or a size class.

j_call: TRBJ1-3; v_call: TRBV6-5; d_call: NA; clone_size: NA; cdr3_nt: TGTGCCAGCAGTTCCGGGGATTACTCTGGAAACACCATATATTTT; cdr3_aa: CASSSGDYSGNTIYF
j_call: TRBJ2-2; v_call: TRBV27; d_call: TRBD1; clone_size: NA; cdr3_nt: TGTGCCAGCAAGGGGACAGCCTACACCGGGGAGCTGTTTTTT; cdr3_aa: CASKGTAYTGELFF
j_call: TRBJ1-1; v_call: TRBV28; d_call: TRBD1; clone_size: NA; cdr3_nt: TGTGCCAGCAGTTGGACAGGGGGCAACACTGAAGCTTTCTTT; cdr3_aa: CASSWTGGNTEAFF
j_call: TRBJ2-1; v_call: TRBV28; d_call: NA; clone_size: once; cdr3_nt: TGTGCCAGCAGTTTAACCGGGAGCCTTTCCTCCTACAATGAGCAGTTCTTC; cdr3_aa: CASSLTGSLSSYNEQFF
j_call: TRBJ2-2; v_call: TRBV18; d_call: NA; clone_size: NA; cdr3_nt: TGTGCCAGCGCCCCCAGGGTCGGGCTCGGCACCGGGGAGCTGTTTTTT; cdr3_aa: CASAPRVGLGTGELFF
j_call: TRBJ2-7; v_call: TRBV7-2; d_call: NA; clone_size: NA; cdr3_nt: TGTGCCAGCAGCTTAAACTACGCCTACGAGCAGTACTTC; cdr3_aa: CASSLNYAYEQYF
j_call: TRBJ2-7; v_call: TRBV29-1; d_call: TRBD2; clone_size: few; cdr3_nt: TGCAGCGTAGAGGTTATAGCGGGACACTACGAGCAGTACTTC; cdr3_aa: CSVEVIAGHYEQYF
j_call: TRBJ2-1; v_call: TRBV19; d_call: TRBD1; clone_size: NA; cdr3_nt: TGTGCCAGTAGTTCCGGGACAGGGGGCAGGGATGAGCAGTTCTTC; cdr3_aa: CASSSGTGGRDEQFF
j_call: TRBJ2-3; v_call: TRBV5-1; d_call: TRBD2; clone_size: NA; cdr3_nt: TGCGCCAGCAGTGCTAGCGGGAGGACAGATACGCAGTATTTT; cdr3_aa: CASSASGRTDTQYF
j_call: TRBJ2-2; v_call: TRBV7-9; d_call: TRBD1; clone_size: NA; cdr3_nt: TGTTCCAGCAGGTCTCCGGGACAGGGGAACACCGGGGAGCTGTTTTTT; cdr3_aa: CSSRSPGQGNTGELFF
j_call: TRBJ2-2; v_call: TRBV11-2; d_call: TRBD1; clone_size: once; cdr3_nt: TGTGCCAGCAGCTTTTATAGGACAGGCGATAACGGGGAGCTGTTTTTT; cdr3_aa: CASSFYRTGDNGELFF
j_call: TRBJ2-1; v_call: TRBV7-2; d_call: TRBD2; clone_size: NA; cdr3_nt: TGTGCCAGCAGCTTACGGCGGGAGTCCTACAATGAGCAGTTCTTC; cdr3_aa: CASSLRRESYNEQFF
j_call: TRBJ2-3; v_call: TRBV11-2; d_call: TRBD2; clone_size: once; cdr3_nt: TGTGCCAGCAGCAATTCCGGACTAGCGGGAGATACGCAGTATTTT; cdr3_aa: CASSNSGLAGDTQYF
j_call: TRBJ2-1; v_call: TRBV11-3; d_call: TRBD1; clone_size: NA; cdr3_nt: TGTGCCAGCAGGACCCGGGACAGGGACAATGAGCAGTTCTTC; cdr3_aa: CASRTRDRDNEQFF
j_call: TRBJ1-4; v_call: TRBV18; d_call: NA; clone_size: NA; cdr3_nt: TGTGCCAGCTCACCACGGGCAGGGGACGGGGAAAAACTGTTTTTT; cdr3_aa: CASSPRAGDGEKLFF
j_call: TRBJ1-4; v_call: TRBV7-2; d_call: TRBD1; clone_size: NA; cdr3_nt: TGTGCCAGCAGACCCACCGGGACAGGGGAAAAACTGTTTTTT; cdr3_aa: CASRPTGTGEKLFF
j_call: TRBJ1-2; v_call: TRBV19; d_call: NA; clone_size: NA; cdr3_nt: TGTGCCAGTAGTATAGTTGAGGGATCCAACTATGGCTACACCTTC; cdr3_aa: CASSIVEGSNYGYTF
j_call: TRBJ1-4; v_call: TRBV7-2; d_call: NA; clone_size: NA; cdr3_nt: TGTGCCAGCAGCTTAGCAGGGCGAGGGGAAAAACTGTTTTTT; cdr3_aa: CASSLAGRGEKLFF
j_call: TRBJ2-1; v_call: TRBV7-2; d_call: TRBD1; clone_size: NA; cdr3_nt: TGTGCCAGCAGCTCAGGGGACAGCTACAATGAGCAGTTCTTC; cdr3_aa: CASSSGDSYNEQFF
j_call: TRBJ2-7; v_call: TRBV30; d_call: NA; clone_size: NA; cdr3_nt: TGTGCCTGGAGTGGGGGACTGGGCGAGCAGTACTTC; cdr3_aa: CAWSGGLGEQYF
j_call: TRBJ2-5; v_call: TRBV5-4; d_call: NA; clone_size: once; cdr3_nt: TGTGCCAGCAGCTTGTGGTCAGGGGGGCAAGAGACCCAGTACTTC; cdr3_aa: CASSLWSGGQETQYF
j_call: TRBJ1-1; v_call: TRBV15; d_call: NA; clone_size: NA; cdr3_nt: TGTGCCACCAGCAAACAGGGGAACACTGAAGCTTTCTTT; cdr3_aa: CATSKQGNTEAFF
j_call: TRBJ1-1; v_call: TRBV2; d_call: NA; clone_size: NA; cdr3_nt: TGTGCCAGCAGTGAAGGGACAGTCATGAACACTGAAGCTTTCTTT; cdr3_aa: CASSEGTVMNTEAFF
j_call: TRBJ2-5; v_call: TRBV5-6; d_call: NA; clone_size: NA; cdr3_nt: TGTGCCAGCAGCTTGGGAGGGTCATTGGAGACCCAGTACTTC; cdr3_aa: CASSLGGSLETQYF
j_call: TRBJ1-4; v_call: TRBV6-1; d_call: NA; clone_size: few; cdr3_nt: TGTGCCAGCAGTGAGACCAAGACGGGGCTGTTTTTT; cdr3_aa: CASSETKTGLFF
j_call: TRBJ2-7; v_call: TRBV7-9; d_call: TRBD1; clone_size: NA; cdr3_nt: TGTGCCAGCAGCCCGCCATCCCTCGGACAGGGAACATCCTACGAGCAGTACTTC; cdr3_aa: CASSPPSLGQGTSYEQYF
j_call: TRBJ2-1; v_call: TRBV6-5; d_call: NA; clone_size: NA; cdr3_nt: TGTGCCAGCAGTTACTCGGCTAGCGTCTATGAGCAGTTCTTC; cdr3_aa: CASSYSASVYEQFF
j_call: TRBJ1-6; v_call: TRBV11-2; d_call: NA; clone_size: NA; cdr3_nt: TGTGCCAGCTTTGGGGGGAATTATTCACCCCTCCACTTT; cdr3_aa: CASFGGNYSPLHF
j_call: TRBJ1-1; v_call: TRBV7-8; d_call: NA; clone_size: NA; cdr3_nt: TGTGCCAGCAGCTCACAGGGTACCGGACCCGTCGCTGAAGCTTTCTTT; cdr3_aa: CASSSQGTGPVAEAFF
j_call: TRBJ1-2; v_call: TRBV28; d_call: NA; clone_size: NA; cdr3_nt: TGTGCCAGCAGTTTACGTAACTATGGCTACACCTTC; cdr3_aa: CASSLRNYGYTF
j_call: TRBJ1-1; v_call: TRBV4-2; d_call: TRBD1; clone_size: NA; cdr3_nt: TGTGCCAGCAGCCAGCCCGGGACAGTAAGGGACACTGAAGCTTTCTTT; cdr3_aa: CASSQPGTVRDTEAFF
j_call: TRBJ1-1; v_call: TRBV5-4; d_call: NA; clone_size: few; cdr3_nt: TGTGCCAGCAGATATGCAGGGAACACTGAAGCTTTCTTT; cdr3_aa: CASRYAGNTEAFF
j_call: TRBJ2-2; v_call: TRBV10-2; d_call: TRBD2; clone_size: NA; cdr3_nt: TGCGCCAGTAAGACTAGCGGGAGGACGAACACCGGGGAGCTGTTTTTT; cdr3_aa: CASKTSGRTNTGELFF
j_call: TRBJ2-1; v_call: TRBV7-9; d_call: TRBD1; clone_size: NA; cdr3_nt: TGTGCCAGCAGCGAACGATCAGGGGGTAAAAGCAATGAGCAGTTCTTC; cdr3_aa: CASSERSGGKSNEQFF
j_call: TRBJ2-5; v_call: TRBV5-6; d_call: NA; clone_size: few; cdr3_nt: TGTGCCAGCAGCTTGTCGGAGACCCAGTACTTC; cdr3_aa: CASSLSETQYF
j_call: TRBJ1-5; v_call: TRBV6-5; d_call: TRBD1; clone_size: few; cdr3_nt: TGTGCCAGCAGTGAAAGGGACAGAGATCAGCCCCAGCATTTT; cdr3_aa: CASSERDRDQPQHF
j_call: TRBJ2-2; v_call: TRBV19; d_call: TRBD1; clone_size: NA; cdr3_nt: TGTGCCAGTAGAGACATCCCCCGACAGGGGAACACCGGGGAGCTGTTTTTT; cdr3_aa: CASRDIPRQGNTGELFF
j_call: TRBJ1-3; v_call: TRBV11-2; d_call: NA; clone_size: NA; cdr3_nt: TGTGCCAGCAGCCTTCACTGGGGAAACACCATATATTTT; cdr3_aa: CASSLHWGNTIYF
j_call: TRBJ2-2; v_call: TRBV5-1; d_call: NA; clone_size: once; cdr3_nt: TGCGCCAGCAGCTTGAAAGGTCCGTCTCTCGGAGCCGGGGAGCTGTTTTTT; cdr3_aa: CASSLKGPSLGAGELFF
j_call: TRBJ1-4; v_call: TRBV2; d_call: NA; clone_size: NA; cdr3_nt: TGTGCCAGCAGTGAAGCTGGGGCACCTAATGAAAAACTGTTTTTT; cdr3_aa: CASSEAGAPNEKLFF
j_call: TRBJ1-2; v_call: TRBV6-6; d_call: NA; clone_size: once; cdr3_nt: TGTGCCAGCAGTTACGCCCCCTTAGCTAACTATGGCTACACCTTC; cdr3_aa: CASSYAPLANYGYTF
j_call: TRBJ2-7; v_call: TRBV4-1; d_call: NA; clone_size: NA; cdr3_nt: TGCGCCAGCAGCCAAATCGCAGAGGCCTACGAGCAGTACTTC; cdr3_aa: CASSQIAEAYEQYF
j_call: TRBJ2-1; v_call: TRBV5-1; d_call: TRBD1; clone_size: NA; cdr3_nt: TGCGCCAGCAGCTTGCTGGGGACAGGGTCAAGAAATGAGCAGTTCTTC; cdr3_aa: CASSLLGTGSRNEQFF
j_call: TRBJ1-5; v_call: TRBV28; d_call: TRBD1; clone_size: few; cdr3_nt: TGTGCCAGCAGTTTGGGAACACAGGGGAATCAGCCCCAGCATTTT; cdr3_aa: CASSLGTQGNQPQHF
j_call: TRBJ1-1; v_call: TRBV11-2; d_call: NA; clone_size: few; cdr3_nt: TGTGCCAGCAGTTCTGAGGGCTCGGGGAACACTGAAGCTTTCTTT; cdr3_aa: CASSSEGSGNTEAFF
j_call: TRBJ1-3; v_call: TRBV11-2; d_call: NA; clone_size: NA; cdr3_nt: TGTGCCAGCAGCTTAGATCAGACTGCTGGAAACACCATATATTTT; cdr3_aa: CASSLDQTAGNTIYF
j_call: TRBJ1-4; v_call: TRBV12-5; d_call: NA; clone_size: NA; cdr3_nt: TGTGCTAGTGGTCCCTTGGACGGGGCTAATGAAAAACTGTTTTTT; cdr3_aa: CASGPLDGANEKLFF
j_call: TRBJ1-6; v_call: TRBV11-3; d_call: NA; clone_size: NA; cdr3_nt: TGTGCCAGCAGCGGAACAGGGTCGGTTGCACCCCTCCACTTT; cdr3_aa: CASSGTGSVAPLHF
j_call: TRBJ2-2; v_call: TRBV10-2; d_call: TRBD2; clone_size: NA; cdr3_nt: TGCGCCAGCAGTGTGGCGGCGCGGGAGGTCTCCGGGGAGCTGTTTTTT; cdr3_aa: CASSVAAREVSGELFF
j_call: TRBJ1-2; v_call: TRBV21-1; d_call: NA; clone_size: NA; cdr3_nt: TGTGCCAGCAGCAAAGGGGGGGAGAATGGCTACACCTTC; cdr3_aa: CASSKGGENGYTF
j_call: TRBJ2-7; v_call: TRBV11-2; d_call: NA; clone_size: NA; cdr3_nt: TGTGCCAGCAGCCCCTACAGGCGGGAGCAGTACTTC; cdr3_aa: CASSPYRREQYF